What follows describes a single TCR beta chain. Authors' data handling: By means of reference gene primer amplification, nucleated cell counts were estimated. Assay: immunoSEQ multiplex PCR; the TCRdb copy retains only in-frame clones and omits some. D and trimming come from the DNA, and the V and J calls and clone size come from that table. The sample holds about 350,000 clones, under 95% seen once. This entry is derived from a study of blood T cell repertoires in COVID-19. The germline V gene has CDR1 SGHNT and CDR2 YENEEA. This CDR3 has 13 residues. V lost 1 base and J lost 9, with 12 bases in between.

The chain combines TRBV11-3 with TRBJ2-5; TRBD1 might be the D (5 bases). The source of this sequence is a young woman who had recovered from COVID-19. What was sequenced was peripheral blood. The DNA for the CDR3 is TGTGCCAGCAGCTTAGTCGTCAGGGCGGCCCAGTACTTC. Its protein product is CASSLVVRAAQYF.